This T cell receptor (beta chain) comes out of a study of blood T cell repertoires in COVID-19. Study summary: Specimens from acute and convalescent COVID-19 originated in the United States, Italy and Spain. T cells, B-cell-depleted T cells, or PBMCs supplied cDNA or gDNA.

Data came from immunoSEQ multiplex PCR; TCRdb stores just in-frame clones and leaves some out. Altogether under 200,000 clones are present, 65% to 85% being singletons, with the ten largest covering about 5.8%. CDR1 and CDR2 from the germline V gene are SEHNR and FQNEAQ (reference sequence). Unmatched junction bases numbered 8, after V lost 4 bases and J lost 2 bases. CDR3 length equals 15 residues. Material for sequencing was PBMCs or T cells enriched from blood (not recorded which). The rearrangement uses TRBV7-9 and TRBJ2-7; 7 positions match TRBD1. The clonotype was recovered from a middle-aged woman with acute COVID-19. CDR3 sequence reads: CASSSTTGVAYEQYF. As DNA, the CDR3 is TGTGCCAGCAGCTCAACCACAGGGGTCGCCTACGAGCAGTACTTC.